This paragraph reports one T cell receptor (beta chain). Antigen specificity is unknown. J gave up 4 bases and V 1 base, and 5 bases lay outside the gene matches. This CDR3 has 16 amino acids. The germline V gene encodes CDR1 SNHLY and CDR2 FYNNEI. Measured with immunoSEQ multiplex PCR; TCRdb has only the in-frame clones, and not every one. The sample has more than 300,000 clones, 85% seen once. The record originates from a study of Ad26.COV2.S vaccination and SARS-CoV-2 variants. Study-wide results and caveats: Breadth of non-spike TCRs did not differ between vaccinees and placebo recipients. In vaccinated individuals, spike-specific CD8+ and CD4+ T cell responses reportedly displayed substantial breadth. An underestimation of total T cell responses may have resulted from the TCR breadth and depth analyses.

Treatment specified: some 19 received Ad26.COV2.S at low or high dose, single or two shots; about five received placebo; per-sample allocation not given. Sampling was performed 63 days after the first vaccine or placebo injection. At a Boston site, the person donating was an adult of 18-55 years. The source of this sequence is a person between 18 and 60 years old who received the Ad26.COV2.S COVID-19 vaccine or a placebo. The rearrangement joins TRBV2 to TRBJ2-2, with 8 bases matching TRBD1. Sequenced here: peripheral blood, sampled in a trial of Ad26.COV2.S vaccine versus placebo. In DNA form, the CDR3 reads TGTGCCAGCAGTGAAGGGGCAGGGGGCGTCACCGGGGAGCTGTTTTTT. As protein: CASSEGAGGVTGELFF. The full variable domain, its missing parts supplied by reference TRBV2 and TRBJ2-2, is EPEVTQTPSHQVTQMGQEVILRCVPISNHLYFYWYRQILGQKVEFLVSFYNNEISEKSEIFDDQFSVERPDGSNFTLKIRSTKLEDSAMYFCASSEGAGGVTGELFFGEGSRLTVL.